The present T cell receptor (beta chain) was sequenced within a study of blood T cell repertoires in COVID-19 (dated by TCRdb to 2020 to 2022). Context from the whole study: Samples from collaborators originated in the United States, Italy and Spain and spanned both the acute and convalescent phases of COVID-19. The prospective study material was composed of cDNA or gDNA derived from T cells, B-cell-depleted T cells, or PBMCs. Subjects who had been exposed to COVID-19, were actively infected with it, or had recovered from it provided the deeply sampled blood TCRbeta repertoires that made up the dataset. The repertoires were made available in a free public database intended to serve as a resource for research on the immune response to SARS-CoV-2. The samples were drawn from two sources: the first 160 participants of the ongoing ImmuneRACE study, and over 950 subjects contributed by 6 global collaborators. The sample metadata nearly always contained a de-identified subject ID, COVID-19 status, age in years and sex. Where available, HLA class I and class II types were obtained from metadata supplied by the sample provider rather than from assay-based typing. Points the paper makes about the study in general: Clinical and demographic metadata were provided uncurated, with the amount varying by source and participant.

After removal of 5 bases from V and 8 bases from J, the junction retains 14 bases not matched to a gene. Reading the germline V gene gives CDR1 MDHEN and CDR2 SYDVKM. The CDR3 sequence holds 16 residues, the cysteine and phenylalanine included. Only the CDR3 part of the read is kept: 48 bases, read in frame from the first base. Each collaborating institution followed its own protocols to collect whole blood in K2EDTA tubes. For TCRbeta analysis, collaborators shipped samples in one of three forms: frozen whole blood, isolated PBMCs, or DNA extracted from either of those sample types. A remark on this clone: Its antigen remains undetermined. One base away there is no much larger clone; base qualities are not given.

The immunoSEQ Assay, a bias-controlled multiplex PCR, was used to amplify TCRbeta CDR3 regions from genomic DNA. The authors' pipeline ran thus. Within the assay, amplification of reference gene primers was used to estimate how many nucleated cells each sample contained. To quantify the absolute abundance of each unique TCRbeta CDR3 rearrangement, sequence reads were collapsed and filtered. For each sample, productive Simpson clonality was calculated as the square root of Simpson's diversity index over productive rearrangements. TCRdb holds this immuneACCESS table with in-frame rearrangements only. Some clones are missing; in checked studies, unresolved V genes explain under half, and the rest has no known cause. The V and J calls and clone size are taken from that table; D and trimming were inferred from the DNA. This sample lists 35,000 to 50,000 clones; about four fifths were detected once. The ten largest make up less than 25% of the sample.

The sequence links TRBV28 to TRBJ1-2; 10 central bases correspond to TRBD1. This receptor was taken from a human donor with acute or convalescent COVID-19. The donor label of this sample is uncertain. Sequenced input: peripheral blood. The sequenced DNA: TGTGCCAGCAGTCCCTCCCCCGACAGGGGGCTGAAGGGCTACACCTTC. Translated, it reads CASSPSPDRGLKGYTF.